The 30 T cell receptor beta chains listed next were all sequenced from one sample in a study of blood T cells in healthy people across ages. Sample-barcoded 5' priming and a J-beta primer mix drove a second PCR of roughly 6 to 12 cycles. Each CDR3 protein is one row after TCRdb ran MiXCR on the 5' RACE reads. The sample carries some 710,000 distinct CDR3 sequences, 35% to 60% recorded once. Input material: blood. The receptors here all came from a man at least 80 years old in good health.

In this sample, this clonotype turned up a few times. This chain links TRBV7-2 with TRBJ2-5; 8 bases agree with TRBD1. The J call is in doubt because the DNA end fits TRBJ2-7 better. The V gene's germline CDR1 is SGHTA and CDR2 FQGNSA. This CDR3 contains 14 residues. CDR3 region: CASSLNRGTYEQYF. DNA of the CDR3: TGTGCCAGCAGCTTAAACAGGGGGACCTACGAGCAGTACTTC.

The chain couples TRBV5-6 to TRBJ1-4; D ambiguous. V was trimmed by 2 bases and J by 5 bases, leaving 7 bases between them. CDR1 SGHDT and CDR2 YYEEEE come from the germline V gene. The CDR3 totals 13 residues. CDR3 protein: CASSFRQNEKLFF. CDR3 bases: TGTGCCAGCAGCTTTCGGCAAAATGAAAAACTGTTTTTT. Together with reference TRBV5-6 and TRBJ1-4, the CDR3 gives the full variable domain: DAGVTQSPTHLIKTRGQQVTLRCSPKSGHDTVSWYQQALGQGPQFIFQYYEEEERQRGNFPDRFSGHQFPNYSSELNVNALLLGDSALYLCASSFRQNEKLFFGSGTQLSVL.

The chain combines TRBV3-1 with TRBJ2-5, with D uncertain. The CDR3 has 13 residues. V was cut by 5 bases and J by 11 bases, with 18 bases left in between. Germline CDR1 and CDR2: LGHDT and YNNKEL (reference sequence). The CDR3 region has the DNA TGTGCCAGCAGCAAATCGAACCTAAATGAGCAGTACTTC. It is translated as CASSKSNLNEQYF.

This rearrangement joins TRBV12-3 or TRBV12-4 to TRBJ2-1; D is ambiguous. V was pared by 1 base and J by 4 bases, with 8 bases between. The CDR3 loop spans 14 amino acids. DNA of the CDR3: TGTGCCAGCAGTTTAGGGACGCAGTACAATGAGCAGTTCTTC. It specifies CASSLGTQYNEQFF.

The CDR3 reads CSVEMYGSGAYNEQFF. The CDR3 DNA is TGCAGCGTTGAAATGTACGGGAGTGGTGCCTACAATGAGCAGTTCTTC. J is TRBJ2-1 and V is TRBV29-1; maybe TRBD2 (6 bases). V lost 2 bases and J lost 2, with 16 bases in between. From germline, CDR1 is SQVTM and CDR2 ANQGSEA. This CDR3 has 16 residues.

The chain carries TRBV25-1 and TRBJ2-7; tentative D call: TRBD2 (5 bases). Gene TRBJ2-5 matches the end of the DNA better, so the J call may be wrong. This CDR3 comprises 15 residues. From germline, CDR1 is MGHDK and CDR2 SYGVNS. CDR3 sequence reads: CASSEYVASRETQYF. CDR3 nucleotide sequence: TGTGCCAGCAGTGAATATGTCGCTAGCCGGGAGACCCAGTACTTC.

This clonotype has ten or more counts. This rearrangement joins TRBV20-1 to TRBJ2-7, with D hard to call. The germline V and J ends were trimmed by 5 bases and 3 bases, with 14 bases remaining between them. Per germline, CDR1 DFQATT and CDR2 SNEGSKA (reference sequence). The CDR3 extends over 13 amino acids. The CDR3 protein is CSALVPRLYEQYF. The CDR3 DNA reads as TGCAGTGCTTTAGTTCCTCGGCTCTACGAGCAGTACTTC.

On this clonotype itself: Mismatch with germline at one junction end may stem from a read error. The chain carries TRBV20-1 and TRBJ2-1; perhaps TRBD2 as D (6 bases). The CDR3 is made up of 14 amino acids. In germline, CDR1 is DFQATT, CDR2 SNEGSKA (reference sequence). CDR3 loop: CSASGRADYDEQFF. In DNA form, the CDR3 reads TGCAGTGCTAGTGGGCGAGCGGACTACGATGAGCAGTTCTTC.

V is TRBV5-1 and J is TRBJ1-1; 10 nucleotides line up with TRBD1. The CDR3 is made up of 14 amino acids. J was trimmed by 6 bases and V by 0 bases; bases with no gene match: 2. Germline V gives CDR1 SGHRS, CDR2 YFSETQ. CDR3 in amino acids: CASSLDGTGAEAFF. CDR3 nucleotide sequence: TGCGCCAGCAGCTTGGACGGGACAGGGGCTGAAGCTTTCTTT.

V gene TRBV10-3 combines with J gene TRBJ2-7; 9 nucleotides line up with TRBD1. V was pared by 6 bases and J by 6 bases, with 9 bases of the junction left unmatched. The CDR3 totals 14 residues. CDR1 ENHRY and CDR2 SYGVKD come from the germline V gene. The CDR3 reads CAIRAGTGFFEQYF. In DNA form, the CDR3 reads TGTGCCATCAGGGCCGGGACAGGGTTTTTCGAGCAGTACTTC.

This clonotype was seen more than once but under ten times. The CDR3 loop reads CSVDSDRDYNEQFF. The CDR3 DNA reads TGCAGCGTTGACTCGGACAGGGACTACAATGAGCAGTTCTTC. V gene TRBV29-1 combines with J gene TRBJ2-1; 8 bases align to TRBD1. The CDR3 runs 14 residues. Per the germline V gene, CDR1 is SQVTM and CDR2 is ANQGSEA. Losses at the gene ends were 3 bases for V and 3 bases for J; bases not matched to a gene: 4.

The chain joins TRBV9 to TRBJ1-2, with TRBD1 as a possible D gene (5 bases). This CDR3 is built from 14 residues. V shed 6 bases and J shed 7 bases, with 19 bases lying between them. Germline loops: CDR1 SGDLS, CDR2 YYNGEE. CDR3 sequence: CASTREDGGFGYTF. The DNA of the CDR3 is TGTGCCAGCACCAGGGAGGACGGCGGGTTTGGCTACACCTTC.

The rearrangement links TRBV27 to TRBJ2-4; a weak D match, TRBD1 (6 bases). CDR1 and CDR2 (germline): MNHEY, SMNVEV (reference sequence). The germline V and J ends were trimmed by 5 bases and 0 bases, with 14 bases remaining between them. The CDR3 covers 16 residues. For the CDR3, the DNA is TGTGCCAGCAGTATCGCAGGGGAATTAGCCAAAAACATTCAGTACTTC. Protein product: CASSIAGELAKNIQYF.

The gene calls are TRBV29-1 and TRBJ1-1, with D perhaps matching TRBD1 (5 bases). V was shortened by 6 bases and J by 6 bases, with 26 bases between the two germline ends. Germline CDR1 reads SQVTM; CDR2 reads ANQGSEA. This CDR3 spans 16 amino acids. For the CDR3, the DNA is TGCAGCGTGGGAGGGAGGGCAGCAGGGACGAAGTCTGAAGCTTTCTTT. Protein: CSVGGRAAGTKSEAFF.

A few counts support this clonotype. The chain carries TRBV20-1 and TRBJ2-7; TRBD1 or TRBD2 may be the D gene (5 bases each). The CDR3 covers 13 residues. Trimming took off 5 bases at V and 7 bases at J, with 18 bases between the two ends. Germline loops: CDR1 DFQATT, CDR2 SNEGSKA (reference sequence). For the CDR3, the DNA is TGCAGTGCTGCCGGGACGGCCGACCTAGAGCAGTACTTC. It is translated as CSAAGTADLEQYF.

CDR3 DNA: TGTGCCAGCAGTTTTAGTGGGACAGTTAGCAATCAGCCCCAGCATTTT. Translated, it gives CASSFSGTVSNQPQHF. The chain has TRBV12-3 or TRBV12-4 and TRBJ1-5, with 7 positions matching TRBD1. This CDR3 comprises 16 residues. V shed 3 bases, J shed 0 bases, and the junction held 5 bases outside the gene matches.

V is TRBV3-1 and J is TRBJ1-5, with D possibly matching TRBD1 (6 bases). Trimming left V 5 bases short and J 4 bases short, with 12 bases between. The CDR3 is made up of 14 amino acids. The germline gives CDR1 LGHDT, CDR2 YNNKEL (reference sequence). The CDR3 spells CASSAGQSNQPQHF. CDR3 in DNA: TGTGCCAGCAGCGCTGGACAGTCAAATCAGCCCCAGCATTTT.

The chain uses TRBV19 and TRBJ1-2; TRBD1 agrees at 8 bases. The germline V gene encodes CDR1 LNHDA and CDR2 SQIVND (reference sequence). The CDR3 sequence is 13 residues long. V dropped 6 bases and J dropped 8; count of bases not matched to a gene: 8. The CDR3: CASSLDRVEGYTF. The CDR3 bases are TGTGCCAGTAGCCTGGACAGGGTGGAAGGCTACACCTTC.

This chain joins TRBV6-5 and TRBJ1-6; 7 bases are a match to TRBD1. Germline-derived CDR1 and CDR2 are MNHEY and SVGAGI. Trimming at V came to 5 bases and at J to 7 bases, leaving 8 bases not matched to a gene. The CDR3 covers 15 residues. CDR3 DNA sequence: TGTGCCAGCAGTACCAAGGGGGCTAGGAATTCACCCCTCCACTTT. Its translation is CASSTKGARNSPLHF.

The chain uses TRBV12-3 or TRBV12-4 and TRBJ1-4, with unresolved D. Trimming left V 6 bases short and J 8 bases short, with 19 bases between. The CDR3 is 15 residues long. As DNA, the CDR3 is TGTGCCAGCAGCCCCGACAATGGAGGAGGGGAAAAACTGTTTTTT. As protein: CASSPDNGGGEKLFF.

The rearrangement links TRBV30 to TRBJ2-3; the D gene is possibly TRBD2 (5 bases). Germline CDR1 is GTSNPN and CDR2 is SVGIG (reference sequence). The CDR3 extends over 12 amino acids. Trimming took off 1 base at V and 4 bases at J, with 6 bases between the two ends. The CDR3 nucleotides read TGTGCCTGGAGTGAACTAGCAGATACGCAGTATTTT. Protein: CAWSELADTQYF.

This clonotype occurred a few times. The chain combines TRBV25-1 with TRBJ2-3, with TRBD2 identical over 7 bases. CDR3 length: 15 amino acids. J lost 2 bases, V lost 5 bases, and 7 bases had no gene match. Germline loops: CDR1 MGHDK, CDR2 SYGVNS. This chain's CDR3 is CASSLASGFTDTQYF. The CDR3 DNA follows: TGTGCCAGCAGTTTGGCTAGCGGATTCACAGATACGCAGTATTTT.

This chain uses TRBV10-3 with TRBJ2-7; D not resolved. Trimming stripped 2 bases from V and 3 bases from J, with 14 bases between. The CDR3 runs 15 residues. Germline V gene data show CDR1 as ENHRY and CDR2 as SYGVKD. The CDR3 loop reads CAISEPSWGHYEQYF. CDR3 in DNA: TGTGCCATCAGTGAGCCTTCGTGGGGTCACTACGAGCAGTACTTC.

The gene calls are TRBV2 and TRBJ2-3; D might be TRBD1 (5 bases). V lost 3 bases and J lost 1, with 11 bases in between. CDR3 length equals 15 residues. The germline V gene has CDR1 SNHLY and CDR2 FYNNEI. For the CDR3, the DNA is TGTGCCAGCAGTGATCTGGTCAGGGGCACAGATACGCAGTATTTT. Translated, it gives CASSDLVRGTDTQYF.

V usage is TRBV12-3 or TRBV12-4 and J usage is TRBJ2-3, with 12 bases identical to TRBD2. CDR3 length equals 16 residues. Trimming cost V 7 bases and J 4 bases; bases outside gene matches: 9. DNA for the CDR3: TGTGCCAGCACCCTACTAGCGGGAGGTGGGGCAGATACGCAGTATTTT. Its translation: CASTLLAGGGADTQYF.

The chain uses TRBV20-1 and TRBJ2-3, with D maybe TRBD2 (5 bases). Deletions cut 0 bases from V and 0 bases from J, with 7 bases between. CDR3 size: 14 residues. Germline V gene lookup returns CDR1 DFQATT and CDR2 SNEGSKA (reference sequence). The CDR3 nucleotides are TGCAGTGCTAGAGATAAGCGGAGCACAGATACGCAGTATTTT. Protein: CSARDKRSTDTQYF.

The chain carries TRBV9 and TRBJ2-5; 7 bases align to TRBD2. Trimming at V came to 4 bases and at J to 8 bases, leaving 11 bases not matched to a gene. The CDR3 is 14 amino acids. CDR1 SGDLS and CDR2 YYNGEE come from the germline V gene. The CDR3 reads CASSPPRTGGTQYF. Here the CDR3 DNA reads TGTGCCAGCAGCCCCCCCCGGACGGGAGGAACCCAGTACTTC.

With respect to this clonotype: Sequence at one end of the junction differs from germline and may be a read error. CDR3 residues: CAGSLEGNDSPLHF. The CDR3 bases are TGTGCCGGCAGCTTGGAGGGGAACGATTCACCCCTCCACTTT. The chain links TRBV7-9 to TRBJ1-6, with D possibly being TRBD1 (5 bases). CDR3 length: 14 residues. Germline lookup yields CDR1 SEHNR and CDR2 FQNEAQ (reference sequence).

The chain links TRBV20-1 to TRBJ2-7; possibly TRBD2 for D (6 bases). The CDR3 extends over 17 amino acids. V was clipped by 0 bases and J by 4 bases, with 22 bases between them. Germline V CDR1 and CDR2: DFQATT, SNEGSKA (reference sequence). The CDR3 bases are TGCAGTGCTAGAGATCGCAGGGAGGCGACTAGAAGGTACGAGCAGTACTTC. Its translation is CSARDRREATRRYEQYF.

This clonotype was found once. V and J are TRBV11-2 and TRBJ2-3; D is uncertain. The germline V and J ends were trimmed by 1 base and 4 bases, with 6 bases remaining between them. The CDR3 runs 13 residues. Germline values: CDR1 SGHAT, CDR2 FQNNGV. The CDR3 here is CASSLVSPDTQYF. The CDR3, as DNA: TGTGCCAGCAGCTTAGTTTCGCCAGATACGCAGTATTTT.